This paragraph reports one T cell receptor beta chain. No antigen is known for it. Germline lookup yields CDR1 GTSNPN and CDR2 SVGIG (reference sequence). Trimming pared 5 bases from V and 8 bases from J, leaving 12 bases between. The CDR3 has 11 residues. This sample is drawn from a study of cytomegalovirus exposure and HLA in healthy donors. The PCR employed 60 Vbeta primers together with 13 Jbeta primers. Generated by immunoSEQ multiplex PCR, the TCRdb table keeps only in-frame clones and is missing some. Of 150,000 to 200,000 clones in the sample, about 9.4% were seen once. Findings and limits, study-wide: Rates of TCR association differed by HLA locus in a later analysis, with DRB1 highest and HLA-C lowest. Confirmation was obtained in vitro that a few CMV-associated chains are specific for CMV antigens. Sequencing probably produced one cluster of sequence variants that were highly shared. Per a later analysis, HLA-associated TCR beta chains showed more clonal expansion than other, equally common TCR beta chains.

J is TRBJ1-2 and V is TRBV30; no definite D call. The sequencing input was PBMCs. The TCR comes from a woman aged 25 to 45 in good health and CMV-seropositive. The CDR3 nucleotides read TGTGCCTGGGCCCGAGGCTGGGGCTACACCTTC. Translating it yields CAWARGWGYTF.